Below are 9 T cell receptor beta chains sequenced from a single sample in a study of CD8+CD57+ T cells in acquired aplastic anemia. Previously, flow cytometry had revealed CD8+CD57+ cell expansion in the patients chosen for sequencing. The template used for profiling TCR beta VDJ and CDR3 was genomic DNA. TCRdb re-analysed the reads in MiXCR, keeping a single row per CDR3 protein. The top ten clones hold under 0.95% of a sample with around 430,000 distinct CDR3 sequences, 25% to 40% of them seen once. What was sequenced was sorted CD4+, CD8+, or CD8+CD57+ T cells (not recorded which) from PBMCs. All receptors come from a human donor with aplastic anemia.

V and J are TRBV19 and TRBJ2-1; D unclear. V shed 7 bases and J shed 5 bases, with 18 bases lying between them. Germline V lookup: CDR1 LNHDA, CDR2 SQIVND (reference sequence). The CDR3 extends over 15 amino acids. Written as DNA, the CDR3 is TGTGCCAGTAATAGGCTAGTTGCCCTGCACAATGAGCAGTTCTTC. This encodes CASNRLVALHNEQFF.

This clonotype was seen repeatedly, ten times or more. This sequence joins TRBV25-1 and TRBJ2-4, with D perhaps TRBD1 (5 bases). The V and J ends lost 3 bases and 5 bases respectively, with 8 bases between them. Germline V gene lookup returns CDR1 MGHDK and CDR2 SYGVNS. The CDR3 runs to 13 residues. The CDR3 DNA follows: TGTGCCAGCAGTGAGGGGCTAGAAAACATTCAGTACTTC. Translating it yields CASSEGLENIQYF.

In its sample, this clonotype was seen a few times. The genes are TRBV13 and TRBJ1-2; D unresolved. The V end was cut by 2 bases, the J end by 0 bases, with 10 bases between. The CDR3 is made up of 15 amino acids. Germline V gives CDR1 PRHDT, CDR2 FYEKMQ (reference sequence). The CDR3 sequence is CASSLLGVTNYGYTF. The DNA of the CDR3 is TGTGCCAGCAGCTTATTGGGAGTTACTAACTATGGCTACACCTTC.

This clonotype occurred many times. This rearrangement joins TRBV19 to TRBJ2-1, with 12 bases identical to TRBD2. CDR1 and CDR2 from the germline V gene are LNHDA and SQIVND (reference sequence). The V gene end was trimmed by 7 bases and the J gene end by 7 bases; junction bases not matched to a gene: 8. The CDR3 runs to 15 residues. The CDR3 reads CASNTLAGGRNEQFF. CDR3 DNA sequence: TGTGCCAGTAATACCCTAGCGGGAGGGAGGAATGAGCAGTTCTTC.

The table lists this clonotype with many counts. J is TRBJ1-5 and V is TRBV2; no clear D. The CDR3 is made up of 16 amino acids. CDR1 and CDR2 (germline): SNHLY, FYNNEI. Trimming pared 1 base from V and 1 base from J, leaving 11 bases between. The CDR3 sequence: CASSEGGRVSNQPQHF. DNA of the CDR3: TGTGCCAGCAGTGAAGGCGGTCGTGTGAGCAATCAGCCCCAGCATTTT.

The V and J genes are TRBV20-1 and TRBJ1-1, with a tentative D call TRBD1 (5 bases). In germline, CDR1 is DFQATT, CDR2 SNEGSKA (reference sequence). V shed 3 bases and J shed 8 bases, with 13 bases lying between them. The length of the CDR3 is 12 residues. CDR3 DNA sequence: TGCAGTGCTAGGTCCGGGGCCAGGGAAGCTTTCTTT. This gives the protein CSARSGAREAFF.

The rearrangement uses TRBV20-1 and TRBJ2-1, with D perhaps matching TRBD1 or TRBD2 (5 bases each). The CDR3 runs 14 residues. Germline loops: CDR1 DFQATT, CDR2 SNEGSKA (reference sequence). With 3 bases removed from V and 0 bases from J, the gap between germline ends came to 9 bases. This chain's CDR3 is CSASGGSSYNEQFF. The CDR3 bases are TGCAGTGCTAGTGGGGGAAGCTCCTACAATGAGCAGTTCTTC.

Ten or more counts support this clonotype. J is TRBJ2-7 and V is TRBV5-1, with TRBD1 as a possible D gene (6 bases). Germline values: CDR1 SGHRS, CDR2 YFSETQ. This CDR3 comprises 14 residues. Trimming shortened V by 0 bases and J by 0 bases, and 7 bases separated the two germline ends. The CDR3 is CASSLGQVSYEQYF. The CDR3 DNA is TGCGCCAGCAGCTTGGGACAGGTCTCCTACGAGCAGTACTTC.

This chain connects TRBV5-5 to TRBJ2-7; D is perhaps TRBD1 (5 bases). Trimming took 0 bases from V and 3 from J, leaving 13 bases between them. Germline CDR1 is SGHKS and CDR2 is YYEKEE (reference sequence). This CDR3 contains 15 residues. CDR3 coding DNA: TGTGCCAGCAGCTTGGTGCAGGGCGGTAGCTACGAGCAGTACTTC. Translated: CASSLVQGGSYEQYF.